This entry concerns a single TCR beta chain. The specificity of this receptor is unknown. Base qualities are not at hand, and no much larger clone is one base apart. Trimming costs V 0 bases and J 0 bases, and their ends lie 8 bases apart. The CDR3 contains 15 residues, cysteine and phenylalanine counted. The kept DNA is CDR3 alone, 45 bases in frame from the first base. According to the germline V gene (reference sequence), CDR1 reads SGHNT and CDR2 reads YYREEE. The sample comes from a study of blood T cell repertoires in COVID-19 (dated by TCRdb to 2019 to 2021). With respect to the entire study: The collaborator samples originated in the United States, Italy and Spain and spanned the acute and convalescent phases of COVID-19. The prospective study material was composed of cDNA or gDNA derived from T cells, B-cell-depleted T cells, or PBMCs. Deeply sampled blood TCRbeta repertoires from subjects exposed to, actively infected with, or recovered from COVID-19 were included in the dataset. The repertoires were released in a freely available public database intended as a resource for research on the immune response to SARS-CoV-2. Samples were obtained from the ongoing ImmuneRACE study (first 160 participants) and from 1,254 subjects provided by 6 global collaborators. Sample metadata almost always included a de-identified subject ID, COVID-19 status, age in years and sex. Where HLA class I and class II types were available, the types were taken from metadata supplied by the sample provider, not from assay-based typing.

Overall study outcomes, separate from this receptor: Clinical and demographic metadata were provided uncurated, with the amount varying by source and participant.

At one collaborating source in Seattle, patients were enrolled during active infection and were followed longitudinally through the course of disease. Collaborating institutions collected whole blood in K2EDTA tubes following their own protocols. For TCRbeta analysis, collaborators shipped samples as frozen whole blood, isolated PBMCs, or DNA extracted from either of those sample types. TCRbeta CDR3 regions were amplified from genomic DNA by means of the immunoSEQ Assay, a bias-controlled multiplex PCR. Concerning the study's data processing: Nucleated cell counts per sample were estimated from amplification of reference gene primers within the assay. To quantify the absolute abundance of each unique TCRbeta CDR3 rearrangement, sequence reads were collapsed and filtered. For each sample, productive Simpson clonality was calculated by taking the square root of Simpson's diversity index across productive rearrangements. Held by TCRdb, this immuneACCESS table contains in-frame sequences only and omits some clones. Under half of the omission traces to an unresolved V gene where checked; the cause of the rest is unknown. V and J calls and clone size come straight from that table; D and trimming were deduced from the DNA. Here the sample has 430,000 or so clones; 85% to 90% occur a single time. The top ten clones comprise approximately 0.92% of the sample.

This TCR was recovered from a man between 18 and 35 years old with COVID-19, enrolled during active disease. This receptor chain uses TRBV5-4 and TRBJ2-3; no D segment can be confidently identified. The specimen was peripheral blood. CDR3 sequence: CASSLGGPSTDTQYF. The base sequence is TGTGCCAGCAGCTTGGGTGGGCCTAGCACAGATACGCAGTATTTT.